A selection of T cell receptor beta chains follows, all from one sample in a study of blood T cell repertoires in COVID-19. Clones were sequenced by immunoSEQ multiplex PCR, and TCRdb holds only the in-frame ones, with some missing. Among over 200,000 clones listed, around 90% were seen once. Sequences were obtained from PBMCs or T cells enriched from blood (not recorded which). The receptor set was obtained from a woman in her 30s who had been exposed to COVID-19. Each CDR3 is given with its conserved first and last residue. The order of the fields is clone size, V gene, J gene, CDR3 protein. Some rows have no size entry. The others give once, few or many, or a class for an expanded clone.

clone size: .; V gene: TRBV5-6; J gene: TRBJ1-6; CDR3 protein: CASSWARGNSPLHF
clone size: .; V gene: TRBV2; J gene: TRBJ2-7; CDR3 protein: CASKWQGGSNEQYF
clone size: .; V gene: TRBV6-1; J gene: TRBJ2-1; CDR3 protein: CASSEHPGTSPEFF
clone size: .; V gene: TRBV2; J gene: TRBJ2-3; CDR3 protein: CASRPKSTSTDTQYF
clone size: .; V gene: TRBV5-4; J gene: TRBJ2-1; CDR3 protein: CASSLSFRDKLYNEQFF
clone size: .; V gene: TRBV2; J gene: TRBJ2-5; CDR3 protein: CASRSVGTSGRAEETQYF
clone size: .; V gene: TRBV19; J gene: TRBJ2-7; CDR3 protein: CASSRAGTYEQYF
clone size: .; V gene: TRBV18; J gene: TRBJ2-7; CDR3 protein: CASSPPNGSPYEQYF
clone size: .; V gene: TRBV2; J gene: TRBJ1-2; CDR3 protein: CASSEVGGLYGYTF
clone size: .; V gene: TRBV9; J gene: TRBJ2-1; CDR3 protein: CASSVDPTSGVKNEQFF
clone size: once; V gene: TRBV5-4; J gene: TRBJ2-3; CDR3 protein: CASSSPGLASVTDTQYF
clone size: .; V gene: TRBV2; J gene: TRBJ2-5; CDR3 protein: CASTRGGLAEETQYF
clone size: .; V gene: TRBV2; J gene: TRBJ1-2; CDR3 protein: CASRSANYGYTF
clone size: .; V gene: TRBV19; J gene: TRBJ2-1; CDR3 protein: CASSMLASRGEQFF
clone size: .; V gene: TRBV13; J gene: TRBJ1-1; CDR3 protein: CASSSLDRTGNTEAFF
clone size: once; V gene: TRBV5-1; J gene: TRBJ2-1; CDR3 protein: CASSPRTSGLYNEQFF
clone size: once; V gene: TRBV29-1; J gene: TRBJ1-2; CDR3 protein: CSVEDVTNYGYTF
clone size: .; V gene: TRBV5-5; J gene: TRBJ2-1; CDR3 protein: CASSLANSYNEQFF
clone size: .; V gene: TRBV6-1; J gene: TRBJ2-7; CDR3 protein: CASSDWGGGEEQYF
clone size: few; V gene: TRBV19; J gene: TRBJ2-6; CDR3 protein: CASSGQIPSGANVLTF
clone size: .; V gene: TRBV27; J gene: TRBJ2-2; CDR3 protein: CASRRTSGRTGELFF
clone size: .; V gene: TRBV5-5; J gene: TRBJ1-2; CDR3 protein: CASSLLPGQGARADGYTF
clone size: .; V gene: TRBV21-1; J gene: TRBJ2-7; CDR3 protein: CASSKEYLAEGTYEQYF
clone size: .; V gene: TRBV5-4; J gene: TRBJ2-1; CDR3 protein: CASSVGLAGPVYNEQFF